The T cell receptor beta chain described here comes from a study of T cells in Graves' hyperthyroidism and ophthalmopathy. Under 3 months was the duration of disease in ophthalmopathy patients, who also had a Clinical Activity Score of at least 3 and a NOSPECS grade of at least 4. Uncontrolled infection, other autoimmune disease, pregnancy or lactation barred patients from enrollment. The study, taken as a whole, reports: Most expanded thyroid clonotypes above 0.001 also appeared in blood.

V lost 1 base to trimming and J lost 0 bases; unmatched junction nucleotides: 14. Per the germline V gene, CDR1 is DFQATT and CDR2 is SNEGSKA (reference sequence). This CDR3 is 18 amino acids long. This clonotype occurred many times. What it binds is not known. Amplification targeted TCR beta CDR3 regions from RNA transcripts. RT-PCR in the first round (using the HTBI primer set) targeted the TCR CDR3. From the multiplex PCR reads, TCRdb called clonotypes with MiXCR, one entry per CDR3 protein. Among 200,000 to 250,000 distinct CDR3 sequences listed, about 25% were seen once. The receptor was isolated from a woman aged 40 to 49 with Graves' ophthalmopathy. The material sequenced was blood. The rearrangement uses TRBV20-1 and TRBJ1-1; 7 positions match TRBD1. CDR3 protein: CSARVPSRGASMNTEAFF. The CDR3 bases are TGCAGTGCTAGAGTACCCTCCAGGGGGGCTTCCATGAACACTGAAGCTTTCTTT.